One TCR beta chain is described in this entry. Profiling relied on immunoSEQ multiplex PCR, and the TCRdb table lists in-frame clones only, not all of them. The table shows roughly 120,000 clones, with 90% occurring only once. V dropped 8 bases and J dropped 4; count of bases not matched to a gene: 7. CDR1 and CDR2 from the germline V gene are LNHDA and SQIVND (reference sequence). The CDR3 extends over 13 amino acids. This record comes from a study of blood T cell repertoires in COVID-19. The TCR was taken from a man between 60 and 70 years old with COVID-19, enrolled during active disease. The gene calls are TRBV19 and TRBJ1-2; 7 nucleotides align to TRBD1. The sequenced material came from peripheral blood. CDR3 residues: CASSEGAVYGYTF. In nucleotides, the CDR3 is TGTGCCAGTTCCGAGGGGGCAGTCTATGGCTACACCTTC.